The 20 T cell receptor beta chains in this list originate from one sample, sequenced in a study of sequential checkpoint blockade in melanoma. Treatment meaning: randomized to nivolumab then ipilimumab (arm A) or the reverse (arm B). Profiling relied on immunoSEQ multiplex PCR, and the TCRdb table lists in-frame clones only, not all of them. The data hold around 18,000 clones, with about 69% observed a single time. Sequencing was performed on CD8+ T cells sorted from blood (inferred from file names), taken from a patient given nivolumab and ipilimumab in sequence. Source of these receptors: a human donor with melanoma.

This clone was observed once. V is TRBV28 and J is TRBJ2-7, with D maybe TRBD1 (5 bases). The CDR3 has 18 amino acids. With 5 bases removed from V and 2 bases from J, the gap between germline ends came to 25 bases. Germline CDR1 and CDR2: MDHEN and SYDVKM. Here the CDR3 DNA reads TGTGCCAGCAGTCCCTCACTGGTTAGCAGGGAACCTACCTACGAGCAGTACTTC. Amino acid sequence: CASSPSLVSREPTYEQYF.

The chain uses TRBV19 and TRBJ1-1; D not resolved. Per the germline V gene, CDR1 is LNHDA and CDR2 is SQIVND (reference sequence). The CDR3 runs to 13 residues. With 6 bases removed from V and 2 bases from J, the gap between germline ends came to 10 bases. The CDR3 region is CASRSNTNTEAFF. DNA for the CDR3: TGTGCCAGTAGATCTAATACTAACACTGAAGCTTTCTTT.

This clone turned up a few times. The genes are TRBV5-5 and TRBJ1-1, with 10 bases identical to TRBD1. This CDR3 has 16 amino acids. The germline gives CDR1 SGHKS, CDR2 YYEKEE (reference sequence). Unmatched junction bases numbered 7, after V lost 5 bases and J lost 0 bases. For the CDR3, the DNA is TGTGCCAGCAGATCTCGACAGGGGGCGCTGAACACTGAAGCTTTCTTT. This sequence encodes CASRSRQGALNTEAFF. The whole variable domain, remainder taken from reference TRBV5-5 and TRBJ1-1, is DAGVTQSPTHLIKTRGQQVTLRCSPISGHKSVSWYQQVLGQGPQFIFQYYEKEERGRGNFPDRFSARQFPNYSSELNVNALLLGDSALYLCASRSRQGALNTEAFFGQGTRLTVV.

The chain links TRBV7-9 to TRBJ2-4, with TRBD2 matching over 11 bases. The J segment lost 4 bases and the V segment lost 5 bases, leaving 10 bases of the junction unmatched. This CDR3 spans 17 amino acids. Germline loops: CDR1 SEHNR, CDR2 FQNEAQ (reference sequence). The CDR3 DNA sequence: TGTGCCAGCAGCCCCGAACTAGCGGGAGCGGATAAAAACATTCAGTACTTC. It encodes CASSPELAGADKNIQYF.

The V gene is TRBV7-9, the J gene TRBJ2-5; 8 bases map to TRBD2. The J call may not be correct, given that the DNA end is closer to TRBJ2-7. There are 14 residues in the CDR3. Per germline, CDR1 SEHNR and CDR2 FQNEAQ (reference sequence). The CDR3: CASTRAGVLDEQYF. The CDR3 nucleotides read TGTGCCAGCACTAGAGCGGGAGTATTGGACGAGCAGTACTTC.

Concerning this clone itself: Within the sample, other DNA sequences also encode this same CDR3. The V and J genes are TRBV7-6 and TRBJ2-1; 9 bases map to TRBD2. Trimming at V came to 5 bases and at J to 6 bases, leaving 11 bases not matched to a gene. The CDR3 sequence is 16 residues long. Germline CDR1 is SGHVS and CDR2 is FNYEAQ. The CDR3 is CASSRLAGGPSNEQFF. The CDR3 DNA follows: TGTGCCAGCAGCCGATTGGCGGGGGGGCCGAGCAATGAGCAGTTCTTC.

The chain has TRBV4-1 and TRBJ1-1; TRBD1 might be the D (5 bases). The V and J ends lost 3 bases and 11 bases respectively, with 22 bases between them. Germline V gene data show CDR1 as MGHRA and CDR2 as YSYEKL. This CDR3 is built from 15 residues. The CDR3 loop reads CASSQKSYGGVEAFF. The CDR3 region has the DNA TGCGCCAGCAGCCAGAAGAGCTATGGAGGGGTTGAGGCTTTCTTT.

The chain links TRBV5-6 to TRBJ2-2; D is undetermined. Between the trimmed V and J ends, which lost 6 bases and 6 bases, there was a span of 12 bases. Germline CDR1 SGHDT, CDR2 YYEEEE. CDR3 size: 13 residues. The CDR3 protein is CASTHGVPGELFF. CDR3 nucleotides: TGTGCCAGCACTCACGGAGTACCCGGGGAGCTGTTTTTT. Filled out from reference TRBV5-6 and TRBJ2-2, the complete variable domain reads DAGVTQSPTHLIKTRGQQVTLRCSPKSGHDTVSWYQQALGQGPQFIFQYYEEEERQRGNFPDRFSGHQFPNYSSELNVNALLLGDSALYLCASTHGVPGELFFGEGSRLTVL.

The chain couples TRBV15 to TRBJ2-2, with 7 bases identical to TRBD1. Germline values: CDR1 LNHNV, CDR2 YYDKDF (reference sequence). Unmatched junction bases numbered 7, after V lost 4 bases and J lost 5 bases. CDR3 length: 15 residues. The CDR3 protein is CATSTGQAQTGELFF. The CDR3 DNA is TGTGCCACCAGCACAGGACAGGCTCAGACCGGGGAGCTGTTTTTT. The full variable domain, with the rest looked up from reference TRBV15 and TRBJ2-2, is DAMVIQNPRYQVTQFGKPVTLSCSQTLNHNVMYWYQQKSSQAPKLLFHYYDKDFNNEADTPDNFQSRRPNTSFCFLDIRSPGLGDTAMYLCATSTGQAQTGELFFGEGSRLTVL.

The V gene is TRBV27, the J gene TRBJ1-5; 9 bases line up with TRBD1. Germline assignment: CDR1 MNHEY and CDR2 SMNVEV (reference sequence). The CDR3 is made up of 15 amino acids. J gave up 1 base and V 4 bases, and 2 bases lay outside the gene matches. CDR3 amino acids: CASSYTGGSNQPQHF. CDR3 DNA: TGTGCCAGCAGTTATACAGGGGGCAGCAATCAGCCCCAGCATTTT.

The gene calls are TRBV15 and TRBJ2-7; TRBD1 matches at 12 bases. With 2 bases clipped from V and 6 bases from J, the junction kept 8 bases outside the gene matches. From germline, CDR1 is LNHNV and CDR2 YYDKDF (reference sequence). The CDR3 runs 16 residues. This CDR3 reads CATSRPPGQGASEQYF. The CDR3 DNA reads as TGTGCCACCAGCAGACCACCGGGACAGGGGGCGTCCGAGCAGTACTTC.

The chain uses TRBV29-1 and TRBJ2-1; 7 nucleotides agree with TRBD1. Germline V gene sequence: CDR1 SQVTM, CDR2 ANQGSEA. The CDR3 is 14 amino acids. V dropped 2 bases and J dropped 8; count of bases not matched to a gene: 9. The CDR3 nucleotides are TGCAGCGTTGAACCGGACAGGTCCCTCGATGAGCAGTTCTTC. Its protein is CSVEPDRSLDEQFF.

This clone was found a few times. The rearrangement joins TRBV7-2 to TRBJ1-2; weak D call: TRBD1 (5 bases). Between the trimmed V and J ends, which lost 6 bases and 3 bases, there was a span of 17 bases. From germline, CDR1 is SGHTA and CDR2 FQGNSA. This CDR3 has 15 residues. The CDR3 protein is CASSPSTVTYYGYTF. The CDR3 DNA sequence: TGTGCCAGCAGTCCTTCGACAGTCACTTACTATGGCTACACCTTC.

There are a few counts of this clone. This chain joins TRBV10-3 and TRBJ2-7, with 8 positions matching TRBD2. The CDR3 is 17 residues long. CDR1 is ENHRY and CDR2 is SYGVKD in the germline V gene. With 2 bases clipped from V and 2 bases from J, the junction kept 11 bases outside the gene matches. The CDR3 DNA follows: TGTGCCATCAGTGAGGGACCCCCTGGAGCGGGGGCCTACGAGCAGTACTTC. It translates to CAISEGPPGAGAYEQYF.

The chain has TRBV27 and TRBJ2-7; 7 bases are shared with TRBD2. This CDR3 is 17 amino acids long. The ends lost 2 bases at V and 0 bases at J; junction bases unmatched: 10. CDR1 and CDR2 from the germline V gene are MNHEY and SMNVEV (reference sequence). CDR3 DNA: TGTGCCAGCAGTTTACGCCCAGCGCTAGCGGACTCCTACGAGCAGTACTTC. Encoded protein: CASSLRPALADSYEQYF.

The chain has TRBV2 and TRBJ2-1, with 8 positions matching TRBD2. This CDR3 has 16 amino acids. The V gene end was trimmed by 1 base and the J gene end by 0 bases; junction bases not matched to a gene: 2. CDR1 and CDR2 from the germline V gene are SNHLY and FYNNEI. As DNA, the CDR3 is TGTGCCAGCAGTGAAGTAGGGACTAGCTCCTACAATGAGCAGTTCTTC. Protein product: CASSEVGTSSYNEQFF.

This chain connects TRBV19 to TRBJ2-3; 13 bases are a match to TRBD2. Trimming at V came to 6 bases and at J to 3 bases, leaving 3 bases not matched to a gene. CDR1 and CDR2 from the germline V gene are LNHDA and SQIVND (reference sequence). This CDR3 has 15 amino acids. DNA of the CDR3: TGTGCCAGTAGCCAGGGACTAGCGGGGACAGATACGCAGTATTTT. Encoded protein: CASSQGLAGTDTQYF.

V gene TRBV9 combines with J gene TRBJ1-2, with D hard to call. Germline CDR1 and CDR2: SGDLS and YYNGEE. V was pared by 3 bases and J by 2 bases, with 11 bases between. This CDR3 contains 14 residues. CDR3 sequence: CASSGPGSNYGYTF. CDR3 sequence (DNA): TGTGCCAGCAGCGGTCCGGGGTCGAACTATGGCTACACCTTC.

The chain carries TRBV7-9 and TRBJ1-1; 9 nucleotides agree with TRBD1. The trim removed 5 bases at V and 1 base at J, leaving 8 bases unmatched. The germline V gene encodes CDR1 SEHNR and CDR2 FQNEAQ (reference sequence). The CDR3 is made up of 16 amino acids. CDR3 loop: CASSHRQGEQNTEAFF. DNA for the CDR3: TGTGCCAGCAGCCATCGACAGGGGGAGCAGAACACTGAAGCTTTCTTT.

Sample share makes this clone medium-sized. The V gene is TRBV7-3, the J gene TRBJ2-7, with TRBD1 identical over 8 bases. Losses at the gene ends were 5 bases for V and 4 bases for J; bases not matched to a gene: 7. CDR1 and CDR2 from the germline V gene are SGHTA and FQGTGA. There are 14 residues in the CDR3. The CDR3 DNA is TGTGCCAGCAGCCCGACAGGGGAGCTATACGAGCAGTACTTC. It encodes CASSPTGELYEQYF.